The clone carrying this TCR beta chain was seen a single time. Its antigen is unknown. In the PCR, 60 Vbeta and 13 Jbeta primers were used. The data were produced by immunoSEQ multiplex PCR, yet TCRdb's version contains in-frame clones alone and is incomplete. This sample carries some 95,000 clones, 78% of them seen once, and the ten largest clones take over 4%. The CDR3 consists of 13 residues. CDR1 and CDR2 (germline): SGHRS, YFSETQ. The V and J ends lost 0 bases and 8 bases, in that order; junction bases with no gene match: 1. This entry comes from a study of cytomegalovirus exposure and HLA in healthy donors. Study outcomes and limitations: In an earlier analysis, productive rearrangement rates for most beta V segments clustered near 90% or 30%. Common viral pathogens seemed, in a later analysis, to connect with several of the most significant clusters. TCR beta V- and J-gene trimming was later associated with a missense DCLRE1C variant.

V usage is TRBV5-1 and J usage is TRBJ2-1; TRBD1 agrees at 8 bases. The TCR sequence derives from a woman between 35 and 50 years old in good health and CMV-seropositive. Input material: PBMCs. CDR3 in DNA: TGCGCCAGCAGCTTGGGACAGGGGCATGAGCAGTTCTTC. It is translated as CASSLGQGHEQFF.